This section outlines one T cell receptor (beta chain) sequence together with its context. Its antigen is not identified. Sequenced by immunoSEQ multiplex PCR; TCRdb stores in-frame clones only, minus some. The sample lists about 6,400 clones, roughly 73% occurring once. The source of the sample is a study of chemoradiotherapy in HPV16-positive cancers. Overall study context: Two HPV16-positive patients' cells yielded candidate HPV-specific clones and common motifs.

The length of the CDR3 is 21 residues. Broader study findings: Non-HPV-specific T cells did not expand in tumors during treatment, whereas candidate HPV-specific clones and E7-related motifs did. Functional assays defining HPV-specific T cells used only a couple of HPV16-positive patients.

This rearrangement joins TRBV1 to TRBJ1-4; no DNA check was done on the table's D call, TRBD1. TRBV1 is a pseudogene locus. This TCR was recovered from a human donor with HPV-associated anogenital cancer. This specimen consisted of tumor tissue, obtained from a patient who underwent chemoradiotherapy. CDR3 in amino acids: CTSSQVRTRNRQKTTNEKLFF. The CDR3 DNA reads TGCACCAGCAGCCAAGTAAGGACACGCAATCGCCAAAAAACAACTAATGAAAAACTGTTTTTT.